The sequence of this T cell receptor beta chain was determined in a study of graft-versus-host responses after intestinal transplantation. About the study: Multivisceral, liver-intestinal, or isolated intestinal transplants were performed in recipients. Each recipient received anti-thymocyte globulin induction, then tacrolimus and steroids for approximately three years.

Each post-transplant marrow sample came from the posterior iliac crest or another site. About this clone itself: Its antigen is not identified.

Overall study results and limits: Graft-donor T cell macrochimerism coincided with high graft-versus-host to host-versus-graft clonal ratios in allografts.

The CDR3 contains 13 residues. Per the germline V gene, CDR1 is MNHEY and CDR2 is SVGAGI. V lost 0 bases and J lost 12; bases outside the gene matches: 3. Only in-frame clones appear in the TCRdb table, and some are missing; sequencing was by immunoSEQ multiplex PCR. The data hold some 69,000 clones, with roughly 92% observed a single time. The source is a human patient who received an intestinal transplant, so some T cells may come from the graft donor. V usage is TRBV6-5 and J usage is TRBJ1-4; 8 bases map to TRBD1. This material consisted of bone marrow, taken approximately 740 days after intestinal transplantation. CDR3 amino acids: CASSYSQGGQLFF. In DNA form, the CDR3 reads TGTGCCAGCAGTTACTCACAGGGGGGTCAACTGTTTTTT.